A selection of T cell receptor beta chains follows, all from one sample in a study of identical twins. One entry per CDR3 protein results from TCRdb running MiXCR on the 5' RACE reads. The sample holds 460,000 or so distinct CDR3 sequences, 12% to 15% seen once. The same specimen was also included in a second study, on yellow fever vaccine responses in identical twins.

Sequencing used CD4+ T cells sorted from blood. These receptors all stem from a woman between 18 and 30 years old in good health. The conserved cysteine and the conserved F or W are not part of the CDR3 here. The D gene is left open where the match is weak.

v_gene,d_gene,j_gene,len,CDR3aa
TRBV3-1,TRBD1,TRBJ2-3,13,ASPERDRGTDTQY
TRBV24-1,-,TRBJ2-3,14,ATSGYQSPSTDTQY
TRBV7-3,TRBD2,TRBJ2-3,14,ASSSGLAGAADTQY
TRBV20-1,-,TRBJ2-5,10,SASRAKETQY
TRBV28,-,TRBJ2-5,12,ASSSVGQGETQY
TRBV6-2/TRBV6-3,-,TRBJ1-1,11,ASSYTGRSEAF
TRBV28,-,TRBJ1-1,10,ASSSGETEAF
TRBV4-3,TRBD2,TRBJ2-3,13,ASSSLAGAVDTQY
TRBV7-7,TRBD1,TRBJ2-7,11,ASSISTGDEQY
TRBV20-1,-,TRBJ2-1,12,SANPLSDYNEQF
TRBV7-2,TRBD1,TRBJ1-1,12,ASSLDRTNTEAF
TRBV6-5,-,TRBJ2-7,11,ASSYSMNYEQY
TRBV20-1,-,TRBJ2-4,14,SARVQGRIGKNIQY
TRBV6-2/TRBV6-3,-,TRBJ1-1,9,ASNRNTEAF
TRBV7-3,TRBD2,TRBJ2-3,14,ASSLGAGSLRDTQY
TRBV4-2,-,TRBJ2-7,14,ASSQAPLAGGYEQY
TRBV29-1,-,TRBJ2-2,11,SVLSENTGELF
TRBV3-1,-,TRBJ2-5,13,ASSQDPRGQETQY
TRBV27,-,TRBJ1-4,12,ASSFSPGGEKLF
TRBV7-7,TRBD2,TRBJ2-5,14,ASSLNYGGAEETQY
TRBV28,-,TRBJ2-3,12,ATSPGHLTDTQY
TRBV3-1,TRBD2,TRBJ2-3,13,ASSQEAGGPYTQY
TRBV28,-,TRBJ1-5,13,ASSSSGFSNQPQH
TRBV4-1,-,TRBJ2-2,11,ASKELGTGELF
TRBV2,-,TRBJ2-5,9,ASSYQETQY
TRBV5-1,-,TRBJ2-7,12,ASSLSRVTYEQY
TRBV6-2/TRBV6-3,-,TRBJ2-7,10,ASRDRGREQY
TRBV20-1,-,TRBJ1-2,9,SARTGGGYT
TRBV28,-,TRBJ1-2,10,ASIDRPYGYT
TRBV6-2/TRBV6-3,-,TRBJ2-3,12,ASRRTVNTDTQY
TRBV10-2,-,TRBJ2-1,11,ASGHGSYNEQF
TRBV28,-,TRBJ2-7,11,ASGTGRGYEQY
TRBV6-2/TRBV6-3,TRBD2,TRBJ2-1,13,ASSYSVAGVNEQF
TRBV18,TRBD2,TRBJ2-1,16,ASSPQGLAPSSYNEQF
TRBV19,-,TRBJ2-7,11,ASKGGKNYEQY
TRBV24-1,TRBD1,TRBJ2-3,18,ATSDSTKITGTGYTDTQY
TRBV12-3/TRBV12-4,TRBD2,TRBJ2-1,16,ASSLRISGASSYNEQF
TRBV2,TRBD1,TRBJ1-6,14,ASSAPGTGYNSPLH
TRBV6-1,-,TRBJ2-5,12,ASSPRLASETQY